This is a list of T cell receptor beta chains from one sample in a study of blood T cell repertoires in COVID-19. Measured with immunoSEQ multiplex PCR; TCRdb has only the in-frame clones, and not every one. The repertoire holds around 100,000 clones, with roughly 82% as singletons. Sequencing was done on a sample of peripheral blood. Every receptor here comes from a human donor in a cohort sampled during active COVID-19. CDR3s include the opening cysteine and the closing phenylalanine or tryptophan. A D gene is named only where the DNA matches it firmly. The size entry is marked missing in some rows and otherwise reads once, few, many or a size class.

v_gene	d_gene	abundance	j_gene	len	CDR3aa	CDR3nt
TRBV7-3	NA	NA	TRBJ2-3	15	CASSLSGGPPDTQYF	TGTGCCAGCAGCTTATCCGGGGGGCCCCCCGATACGCAGTATTTT
TRBV29-1	TRBD2	NA	TRBJ2-1	16	CSVPGTSGGRYNEQFF	TGCAGCGTCCCCGGGACTAGCGGGGGGCGATACAATGAGCAGTTCTTC
TRBV5-1	TRBD1	NA	TRBJ1-1	16	CASRSGTGATNTEAFF	TGCGCCAGCAGATCCGGGACAGGGGCTACGAACACTGAAGCTTTCTTT
TRBV19	TRBD1	NA	TRBJ2-2	16	CASSRAGQGNTGELFF	TGTGCCAGTAGTAGGGCGGGACAGGGTAATACCGGGGAGCTGTTTTTT
TRBV7-2	NA	NA	TRBJ2-5	15	CASSSPGLARETQYF	TGTGCCAGCAGCTCCCCGGGACTGGCAAGGGAGACCCAGTACTTC
TRBV6-6	NA	once	TRBJ2-1	12	CASRSGGNEQFF	TGTGCCAGCAGGTCCGGGGGAAATGAGCAGTTCTTC
TRBV6-5	NA	few	TRBJ1-1	14	CASSYNTANTEAFF	TGTGCCAGCAGTTACAATACAGCGAACACTGAAGCTTTCTTT
TRBV15	NA	NA	TRBJ1-1	15	CATSREIGRNTEAFF	TGTGCCACCAGCAGAGAAATAGGGAGGAACACTGAAGCTTTCTTT
TRBV6-6	TRBD2	NA	TRBJ2-7	16	CASTQTSGGHSYEQYF	TGTGCCAGCACCCAGACTAGCGGGGGGCATTCCTACGAGCAGTACTTC
TRBV18	NA	once	TRBJ2-6	16	CASSPAGHSGANVLTF	TGTGCCAGCTCACCGGCAGGCCACTCTGGGGCCAACGTCCTGACTTTC
TRBV28	NA	NA	TRBJ2-2	15	CASSLSFSRTGELFF	TGTGCCAGCAGTTTATCCTTTAGTCGGACCGGGGAGCTGTTTTTT
TRBV2	TRBD2	NA	TRBJ2-3	15	CASSPGLGGADTQYF	TGTGCCAGCAGTCCGGGACTAGGGGGAGCAGATACGCAGTATTTT
TRBV9	NA	NA	TRBJ2-5	15	CASSLSPQDQETQYF	TGTGCCAGCAGCTTAAGCCCCCAAGACCAAGAGACCCAGTACTTC
TRBV6-2/TRBV6-3	NA	NA	TRBJ1-2	12	CASTPDSYGYTF	TGTGCCAGCACCCCGGACAGCTATGGCTACACCTTC
TRBV5-6	NA	NA	TRBJ1-5	14	CASSTRGAVQPQHF	TGTGCCAGCAGCACCCGGGGGGCAGTTCAGCCCCAGCATTTT
TRBV5-5	NA	few	TRBJ1-2	14	CASSSGTRNYGYTF	TGTGCCAGCAGCTCCGGGACAAGGAACTATGGCTACACCTTC
TRBV6-5	TRBD1	NA	TRBJ1-4	15	CASSYQPTGNEKLFF	TGTGCCAGCAGTTACCAACCGACAGGGAACGAAAAACTGTTTTTT
TRBV7-8	NA	NA	TRBJ1-1	18	CASSLSHRRQGMNTEAFF	TGTGCCAGCAGCTTATCACACCGTCGCCAGGGGATGAACACTGAAGCTTTCTTT
TRBV9	NA	NA	TRBJ2-2	13	CASRKAGTGELFF	TGTGCCAGCAGAAAGGCGGGGACCGGAGAGCTGTTTTTT
TRBV5-1	NA	NA	TRBJ2-1	15	CASSLPQLPYNEQFF	TGCGCCAGCAGCTTGCCGCAACTACCTTACAATGAGCAGTTCTTC
TRBV7-2	TRBD1	NA	TRBJ1-1	15	CASSARDRIYPEAFF	TGTGCCAGCAGCGCACGGGACAGGATTTACCCTGAAGCTTTCTTT
TRBV6-5	TRBD1	NA	TRBJ1-2	14	CASNGRGTGYGYTF	TGTGCCAGCAACGGGCGGGGGACAGGGTATGGCTACACCTTC
TRBV19	TRBD1	NA	TRBJ1-1	14	CASRPDRGNTEAFF	TGTGCCAGTAGACCCGACAGGGGGAACACTGAAGCTTTCTTT
TRBV5-4	TRBD2	NA	TRBJ2-1	14	CASSRGGRGNEQFF	TGTGCCAGCAGCCGGGGGGGCCGTGGCAATGAGCAGTTCTTC
TRBV6-5	NA	NA	TRBJ1-3	11	CASTLGNTIYF	TGTGCCAGCACCCTGGGAAACACCATATATTTT
TRBV5-6	TRBD1	NA	TRBJ1-6	13	CASSEGAISPLHF	TGTGCCAGCAGCGAGGGGGCGATTTCACCCCTCCACTTT
TRBV14	NA	NA	TRBJ2-2	14	CASSQRHPVGELFF	TGTGCCAGCAGCCAAAGACACCCAGTCGGGGAGCTGTTTTTT
TRBV5-1	TRBD1	once	TRBJ2-2	15	CASRPGTGGSGELFF	TGCGCCAGCAGACCCGGGACAGGGGGGTCCGGGGAGCTGTTTTTT